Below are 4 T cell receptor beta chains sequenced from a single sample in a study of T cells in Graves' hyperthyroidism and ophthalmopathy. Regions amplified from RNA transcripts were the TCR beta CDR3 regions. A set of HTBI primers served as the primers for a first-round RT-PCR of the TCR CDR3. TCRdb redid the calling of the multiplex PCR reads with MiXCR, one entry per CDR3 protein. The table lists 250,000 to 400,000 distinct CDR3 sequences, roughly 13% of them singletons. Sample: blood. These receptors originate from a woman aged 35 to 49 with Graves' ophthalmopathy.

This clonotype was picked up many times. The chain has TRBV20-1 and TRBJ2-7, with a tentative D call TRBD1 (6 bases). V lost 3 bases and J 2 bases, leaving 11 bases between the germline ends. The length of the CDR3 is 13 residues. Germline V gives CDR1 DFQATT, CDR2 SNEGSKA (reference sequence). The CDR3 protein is CSARETGTYEQYF. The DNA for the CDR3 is TGCAGTGCTAGGGAAACAGGGACCTACGAGCAGTACTTC.

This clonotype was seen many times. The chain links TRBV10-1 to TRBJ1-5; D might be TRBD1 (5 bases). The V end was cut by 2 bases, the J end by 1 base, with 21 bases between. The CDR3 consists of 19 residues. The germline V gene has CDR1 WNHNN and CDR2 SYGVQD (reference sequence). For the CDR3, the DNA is TGCGCCAGCAGTGAGAGGAAGGTGGGGAGGGGTGTAAGCAATCAGCCCCAGCATTTT. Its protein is CASSERKVGRGVSNQPQHF.

The CDR3 is CASKEAEGTQYF. The CDR3 DNA is TGTGCCAGCAAGGAAGCCGAAGGGACCCAGTACTTC. The chain is built from TRBV5-4 and TRBJ2-5; D remains ambiguous. The CDR3 is 12 amino acids. CDR1 and CDR2 (germline): SGHNT, YYREEE (reference sequence). Trimming cost V 6 bases and J 7 bases, with 13 bases left between them.

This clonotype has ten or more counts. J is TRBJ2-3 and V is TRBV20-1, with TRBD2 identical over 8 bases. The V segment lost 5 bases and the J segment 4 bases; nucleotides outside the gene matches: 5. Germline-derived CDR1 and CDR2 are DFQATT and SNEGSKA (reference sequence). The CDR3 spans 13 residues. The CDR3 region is CSALGGLADTQYF. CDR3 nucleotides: TGCAGTGCTCTAGGGGGACTAGCAGATACGCAGTATTTT.